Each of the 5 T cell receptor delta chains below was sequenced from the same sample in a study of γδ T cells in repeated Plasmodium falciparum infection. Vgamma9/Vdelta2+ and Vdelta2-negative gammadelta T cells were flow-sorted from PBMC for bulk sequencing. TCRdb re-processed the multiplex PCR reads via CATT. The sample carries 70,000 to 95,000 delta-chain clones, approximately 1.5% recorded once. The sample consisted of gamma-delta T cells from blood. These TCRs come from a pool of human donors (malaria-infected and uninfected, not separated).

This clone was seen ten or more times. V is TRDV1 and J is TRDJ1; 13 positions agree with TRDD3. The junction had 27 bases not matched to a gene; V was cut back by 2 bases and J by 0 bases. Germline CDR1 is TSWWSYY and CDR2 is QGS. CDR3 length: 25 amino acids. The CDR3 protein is CALGETPFLPKVRYWGIRYTDKLIF. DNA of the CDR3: TGTGCTCTTGGGGAAACCCCCTTCCTACCAAAAGTACGTTACTGGGGGATACGGTACACCGATAAACTCATCTTT.

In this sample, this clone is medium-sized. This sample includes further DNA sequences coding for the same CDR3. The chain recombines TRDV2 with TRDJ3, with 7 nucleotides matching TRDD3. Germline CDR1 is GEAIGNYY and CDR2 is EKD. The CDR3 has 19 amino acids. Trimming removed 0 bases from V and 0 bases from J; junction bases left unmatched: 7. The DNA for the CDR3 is TGTGCCTGTGACACCGTTCTGGGGGGACTCTCCTGGGACACCCGACAGATGTTTTTC. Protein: CACDTVLGGLSWDTRQMFF.

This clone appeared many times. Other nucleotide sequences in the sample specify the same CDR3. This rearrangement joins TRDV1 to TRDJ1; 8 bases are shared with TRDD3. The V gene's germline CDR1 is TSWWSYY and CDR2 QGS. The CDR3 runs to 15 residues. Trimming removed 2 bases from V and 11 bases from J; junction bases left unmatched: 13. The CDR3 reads CALGEGAYGGGFLIF. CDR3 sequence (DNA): TGTGCTCTTGGGGAAGGGGCCTACGGTGGGGGATTTCTCATCTTT.

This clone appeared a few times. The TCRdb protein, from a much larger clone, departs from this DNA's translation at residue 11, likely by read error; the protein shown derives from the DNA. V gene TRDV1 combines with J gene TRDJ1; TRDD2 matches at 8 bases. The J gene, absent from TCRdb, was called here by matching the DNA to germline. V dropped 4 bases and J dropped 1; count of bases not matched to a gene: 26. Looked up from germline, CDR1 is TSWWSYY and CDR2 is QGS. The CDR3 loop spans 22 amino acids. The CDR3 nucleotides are TGTGCTCTTGGGGCCCATGGGGCCTTCCTAGCACCCGTACCTTTTCCCACCGATAAACTCATCTTT. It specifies CALGAHGAFLAPVPFPTDKLIF.

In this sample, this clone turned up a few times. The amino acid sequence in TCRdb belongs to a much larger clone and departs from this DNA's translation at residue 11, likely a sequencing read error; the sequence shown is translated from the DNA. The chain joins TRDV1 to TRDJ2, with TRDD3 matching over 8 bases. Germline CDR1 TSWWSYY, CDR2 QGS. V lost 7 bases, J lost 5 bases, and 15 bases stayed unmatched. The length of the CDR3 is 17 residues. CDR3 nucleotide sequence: TGTGCTCTTGATTGGCAGGATGGGGGATCAACAACAGCACAACTCTTCTTT. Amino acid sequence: CALDWQDGGSTTAQLFF.